This T cell receptor beta chain is drawn from a study of blood T cell repertoires in COVID-19. Study background: Samples came from the United States, Italy and Spain, spanning acute and convalescent COVID-19. Nucleic acid was either cDNA or gDNA, and it came from T cells, B-cell-depleted T cells, or PBMCs.

Authors' analysis steps: The assay estimated nucleated cells by amplifying reference gene primers. Sequencing was performed with immunoSEQ multiplex PCR; in TCRdb, only in-frame clones are kept and a portion is missing. Clonal size and the V and J genes are those of that table, whereas D and trimming came from the DNA. The data contain 100,000 or so clones, around 81% of them singletons. Per germline, CDR1 MRHNA and CDR2 SNTAGT. Trimming stripped 6 bases from V and 0 bases from J, with 2 bases between. This CDR3 is built from 12 residues. The rearrangement uses TRBV6-4 and TRBJ2-2; D unclear. Sequencing was done on a sample of peripheral blood. The sequence was collected from a man aged 60-69 years with acute or convalescent COVID-19. CDR3 sequence reads: CASSANTGELFF. The CDR3 nucleotides read TGTGCCAGCAGCGCGAACACCGGGGAGCTGTTTTTT.